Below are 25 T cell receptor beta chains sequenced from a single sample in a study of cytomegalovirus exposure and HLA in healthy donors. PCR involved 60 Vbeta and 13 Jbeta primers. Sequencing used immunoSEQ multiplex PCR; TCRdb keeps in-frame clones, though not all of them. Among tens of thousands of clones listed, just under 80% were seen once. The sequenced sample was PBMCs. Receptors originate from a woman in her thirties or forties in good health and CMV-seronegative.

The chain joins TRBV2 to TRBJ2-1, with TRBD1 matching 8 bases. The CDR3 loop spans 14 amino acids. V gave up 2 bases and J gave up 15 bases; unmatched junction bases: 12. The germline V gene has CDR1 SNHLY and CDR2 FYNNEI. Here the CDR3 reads CASSEMRTGTGWFF. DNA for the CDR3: TGTGCCAGCAGTGAAATGAGGACCGGGACAGGTTGGTTCTTC.

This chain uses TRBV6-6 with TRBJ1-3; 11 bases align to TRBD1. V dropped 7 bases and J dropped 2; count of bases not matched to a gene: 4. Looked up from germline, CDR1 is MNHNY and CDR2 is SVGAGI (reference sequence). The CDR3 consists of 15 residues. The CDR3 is CASTGQGATGNTIYF. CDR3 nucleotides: TGTGCCAGCACTGGACAGGGGGCAACTGGAAACACCATATATTTT.

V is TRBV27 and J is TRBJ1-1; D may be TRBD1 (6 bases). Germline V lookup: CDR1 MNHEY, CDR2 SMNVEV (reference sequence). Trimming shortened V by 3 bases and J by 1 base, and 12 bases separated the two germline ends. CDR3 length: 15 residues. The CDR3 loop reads CASSLLDSGNTEAFF. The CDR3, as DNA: TGTGCCAGCAGTTTGTTGGACAGTGGGAACACTGAAGCTTTCTTT.

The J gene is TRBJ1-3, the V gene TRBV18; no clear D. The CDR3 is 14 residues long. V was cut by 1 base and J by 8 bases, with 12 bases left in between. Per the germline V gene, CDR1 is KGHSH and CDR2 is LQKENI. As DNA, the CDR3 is TGTGCCAGCTCACCACGCGGTACTTTGGACACCATATATTTT. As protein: CASSPRGTLDTIYF.

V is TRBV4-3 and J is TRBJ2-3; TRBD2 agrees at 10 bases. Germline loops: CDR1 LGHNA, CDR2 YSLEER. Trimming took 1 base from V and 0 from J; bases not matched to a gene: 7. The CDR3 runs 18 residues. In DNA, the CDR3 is TGCGCCAGCAGCCAAGGGGTAGCGGGGGGAACTAGCACAGATACGCAGTATTTT. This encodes CASSQGVAGGTSTDTQYF.

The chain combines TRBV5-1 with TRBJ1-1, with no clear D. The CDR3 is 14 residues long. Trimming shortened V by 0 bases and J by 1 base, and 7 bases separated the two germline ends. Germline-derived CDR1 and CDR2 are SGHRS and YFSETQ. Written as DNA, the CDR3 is TGCGCCAGCAGCTTGGCCGTACAGAACACTGAAGCTTTCTTT. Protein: CASSLAVQNTEAFF.

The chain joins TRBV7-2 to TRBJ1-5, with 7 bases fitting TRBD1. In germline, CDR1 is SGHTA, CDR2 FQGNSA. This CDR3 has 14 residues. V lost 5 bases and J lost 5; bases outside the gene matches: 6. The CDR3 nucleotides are TGTGCCAGCAGCCACACAGGGGACTATCAGCCCCAGCATTTT. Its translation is CASSHTGDYQPQHF.

CDR3 nucleotides: TGCGCCAGCAGCTTGGCCCTTCAGACAGGTCCTATTGGCTACACCTTC. This encodes CASSLALQTGPIGYTF. The genes are TRBV5-1 and TRBJ1-2; perhaps TRBD1 as D (6 bases). In germline, CDR1 is SGHRS, CDR2 YFSETQ. Trimming took off 0 bases at V and 7 bases at J, with 19 bases between the two ends. This CDR3 contains 16 residues. Together with reference TRBV5-1 and TRBJ1-2, the CDR3 gives the full variable domain: KAGVTQTPRYLIKTRGQQVTLSCSPISGHRSVSWYQQTPGQGLQFLFEYFSETQRNKGNFPGRFSGRQFSNSRSEMNVSTLELGDSALYLCASSLALQTGPIGYTFGSGTRLTVV.

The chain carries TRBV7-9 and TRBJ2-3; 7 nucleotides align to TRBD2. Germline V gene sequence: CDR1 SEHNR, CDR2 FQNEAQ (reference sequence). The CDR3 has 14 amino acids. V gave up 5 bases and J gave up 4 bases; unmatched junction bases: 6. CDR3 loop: CASSPGLGSDTQYF. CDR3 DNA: TGTGCCAGCAGCCCAGGACTAGGTTCAGATACGCAGTATTTT.

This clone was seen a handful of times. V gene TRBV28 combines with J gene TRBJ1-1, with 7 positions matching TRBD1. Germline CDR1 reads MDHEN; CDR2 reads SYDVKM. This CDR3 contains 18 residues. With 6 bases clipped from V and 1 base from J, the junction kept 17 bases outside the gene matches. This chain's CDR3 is CASRIIGRGQAKNTEAFF. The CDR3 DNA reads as TGTGCCAGCAGAATTATCGGCCGCGGACAGGCCAAGAACACTGAAGCTTTCTTT.

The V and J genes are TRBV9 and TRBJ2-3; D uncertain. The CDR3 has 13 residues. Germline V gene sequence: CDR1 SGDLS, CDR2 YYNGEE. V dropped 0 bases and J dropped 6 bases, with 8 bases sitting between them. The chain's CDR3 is CASSVGSVDTQYF. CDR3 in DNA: TGTGCCAGCAGCGTAGGGAGTGTCGATACGCAGTATTTT.

The CDR3 spells CASSQGLGGLVYEQYF. The CDR3 nucleotides read TGCGCCAGCAGCCAAGGGCTCGGGGGGCTAGTCTACGAGCAGTACTTC. The chain uses TRBV4-3 and TRBJ2-7; D may be TRBD2 (7 bases). Trimming shortened V by 1 base and J by 3 bases, and 16 bases separated the two germline ends. From germline, CDR1 is LGHNA and CDR2 YSLEER. The CDR3 totals 16 residues.

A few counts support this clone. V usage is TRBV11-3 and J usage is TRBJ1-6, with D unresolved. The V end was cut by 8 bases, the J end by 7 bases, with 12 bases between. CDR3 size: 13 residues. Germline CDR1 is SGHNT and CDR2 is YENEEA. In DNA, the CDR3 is TGTGCCAGCGGGAGCGGACCCAATTCACCCCTCCACTTT. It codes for CASGSGPNSPLHF.

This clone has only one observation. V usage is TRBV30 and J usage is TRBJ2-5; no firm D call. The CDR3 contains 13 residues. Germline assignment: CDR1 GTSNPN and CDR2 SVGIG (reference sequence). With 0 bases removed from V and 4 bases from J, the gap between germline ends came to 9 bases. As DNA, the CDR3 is TGTGCCTGGAGTGTATCACTGAGAGAGACCCAGTACTTC. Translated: CAWSVSLRETQYF.

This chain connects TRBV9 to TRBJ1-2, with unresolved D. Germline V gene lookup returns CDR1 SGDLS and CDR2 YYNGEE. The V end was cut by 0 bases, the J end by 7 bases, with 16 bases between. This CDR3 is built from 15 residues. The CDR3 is CASSVEAGGLAGYTF. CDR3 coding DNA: TGTGCCAGCAGCGTAGAGGCAGGCGGGTTGGCTGGCTACACCTTC. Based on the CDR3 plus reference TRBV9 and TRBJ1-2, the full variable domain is DSGVTQTPKHLITATGQRVTLRCSPRSGDLSVYWYQQSLDQGLQFLIQYYNGEERAKGNILERFSAQQFPDLHSELNLSSLELGDSALYFCASSVEAGGLAGYTFGSGTRLTVV.

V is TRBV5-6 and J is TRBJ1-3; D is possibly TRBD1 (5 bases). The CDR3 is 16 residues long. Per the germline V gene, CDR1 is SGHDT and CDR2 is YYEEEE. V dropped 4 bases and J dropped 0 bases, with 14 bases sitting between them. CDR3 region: CASSNIQALSGNTIYF. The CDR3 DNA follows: TGTGCCAGCAGCAATATACAGGCCCTCTCTGGAAACACCATATATTTT. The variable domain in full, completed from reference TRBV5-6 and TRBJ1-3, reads DAGVTQSPTHLIKTRGQQVTLRCSPKSGHDTVSWYQQALGQGPQFIFQYYEEEERQRGNFPDRFSGHQFPNYSSELNVNALLLGDSALYLCASSNIQALSGNTIYFGEGSWLTVV.

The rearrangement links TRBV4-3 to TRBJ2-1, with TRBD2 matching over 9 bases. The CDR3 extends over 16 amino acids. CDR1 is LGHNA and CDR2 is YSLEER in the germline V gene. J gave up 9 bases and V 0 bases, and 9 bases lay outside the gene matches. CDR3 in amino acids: CASSQESAGGLGEQFF. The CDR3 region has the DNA TGCGCCAGCAGCCAAGAATCCGCGGGGGGGCTCGGTGAGCAGTTCTTC.

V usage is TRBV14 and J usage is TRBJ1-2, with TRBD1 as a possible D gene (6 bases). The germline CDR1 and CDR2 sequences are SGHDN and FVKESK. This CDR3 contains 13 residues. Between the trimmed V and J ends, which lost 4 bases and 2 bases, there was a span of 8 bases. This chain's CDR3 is CASSPDSNYGYTF. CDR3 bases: TGTGCCAGCAGCCCGGACAGCAACTATGGCTACACCTTC. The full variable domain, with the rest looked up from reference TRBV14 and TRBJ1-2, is EAGVTQFPSHSVIEKGQTVTLRCDPISGHDNLYWYRRVMGKEIKFLLHFVKESKQDESGMPNNRFLAERTGGTYSTLKVQPAELEDSGVYFCASSPDSNYGYTFGSGTRLTVV.

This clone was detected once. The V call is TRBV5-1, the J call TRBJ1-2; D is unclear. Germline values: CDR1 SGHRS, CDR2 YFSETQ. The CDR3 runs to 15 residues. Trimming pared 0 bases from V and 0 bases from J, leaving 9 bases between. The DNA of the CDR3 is TGCGCCAGCAGCTTGGGGCAAGAAACTAACTATGGCTACACCTTC. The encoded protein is CASSLGQETNYGYTF.

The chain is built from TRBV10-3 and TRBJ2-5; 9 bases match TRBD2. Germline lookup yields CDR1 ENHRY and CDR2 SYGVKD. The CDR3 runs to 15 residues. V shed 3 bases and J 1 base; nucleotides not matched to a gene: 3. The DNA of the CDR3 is TGTGCCATCAGTGACAGCGGGGGGCCCCAAGAGACCCAGTACTTC. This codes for CAISDSGGPQETQYF.

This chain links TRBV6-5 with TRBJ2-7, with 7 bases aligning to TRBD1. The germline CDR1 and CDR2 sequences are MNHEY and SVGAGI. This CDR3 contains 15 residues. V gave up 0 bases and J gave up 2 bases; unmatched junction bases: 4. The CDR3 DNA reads TGTGCCAGCAGTTACTCCGGACAGGCCACCTACGAGCAGTACTTC. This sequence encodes CASSYSGQATYEQYF.

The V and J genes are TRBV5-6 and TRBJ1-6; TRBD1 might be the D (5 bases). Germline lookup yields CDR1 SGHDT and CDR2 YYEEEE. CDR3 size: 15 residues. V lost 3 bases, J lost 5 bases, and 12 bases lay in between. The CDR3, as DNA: TGTGCCAGCAGCTGGAGACAGACCGATAATTCACCCCTCCACTTT. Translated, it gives CASSWRQTDNSPLHF.

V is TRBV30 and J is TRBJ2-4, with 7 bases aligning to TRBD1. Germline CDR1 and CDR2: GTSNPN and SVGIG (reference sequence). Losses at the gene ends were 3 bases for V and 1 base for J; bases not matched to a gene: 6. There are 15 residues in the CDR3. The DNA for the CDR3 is TGTGCCTGGAGCCCTAACAGGGGCGCCAAAAACATTCAGTACTTC. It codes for CAWSPNRGAKNIQYF.

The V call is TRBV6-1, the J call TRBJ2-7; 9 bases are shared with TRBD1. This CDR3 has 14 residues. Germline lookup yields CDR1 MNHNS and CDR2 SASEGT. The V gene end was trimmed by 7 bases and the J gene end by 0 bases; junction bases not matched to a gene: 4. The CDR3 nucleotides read TGTGCCAGCATAACGGACAGGGGCTCCTACGAGCAGTACTTC. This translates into CASITDRGSYEQYF.

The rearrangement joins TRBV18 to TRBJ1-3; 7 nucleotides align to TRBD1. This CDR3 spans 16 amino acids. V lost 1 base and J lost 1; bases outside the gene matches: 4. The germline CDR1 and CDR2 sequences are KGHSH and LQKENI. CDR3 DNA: TGTGCCAGCTCACCACTGGGACAGCTTTCTGGAAACACCATATATTTT. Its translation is CASSPLGQLSGNTIYF.